The 14 T cell receptor beta chains given below trace back to one sample, sequenced in a study of CD8+CD57+ T cells in acquired aplastic anemia. Only patients with CD8+CD57+ cell expansion on flow cytometry were chosen for sequencing. TCR beta VDJ and CDR3 were profiled, and genomic DNA was the template. TCRdb passed the reads through MiXCR, listing each CDR3 protein once. The sample lists a few hundred thousand distinct CDR3 sequences, under 40% occurring once. The sample was sorted CD4+, CD8+, or CD8+CD57+ T cells (not recorded which) from PBMCs. The receptors originated from a human donor with aplastic anemia.

This clonotype was found many times. The J gene is TRBJ1-5, the V gene TRBV4-3; D ambiguous. Trimming took off 0 bases at V and 6 bases at J, with 0 bases between the two ends. This CDR3 spans 11 amino acids. CDR1 and CDR2 (germline): LGHNA, YSLEER. The chain's CDR3 is CASSQDQPQHF. CDR3 in DNA: TGCGCCAGCAGCCAAGATCAGCCCCAGCATTTT.

The chain is built from TRBV6-5 and TRBJ2-7; D unclear. The CDR3 has 14 residues. Between the trimmed V and J ends, which lost 0 bases and 7 bases, there was a span of 13 bases. CDR1 MNHEY and CDR2 SVGAGI come from the germline V gene. Here the CDR3 DNA reads TGTGCCAGCAGTTACTCACAAAGTCCTAAGGAGCAGTACTTC. Protein: CASSYSQSPKEQYF.

This rearrangement joins TRBV6-1 to TRBJ2-6; D gene unclear. Germline V CDR1 and CDR2: MNHNS, SASEGT. V lost 3 bases and J 0 bases, leaving 12 bases between the germline ends. This CDR3 comprises 17 residues. The CDR3 coding sequence is TGTGCCAGCAGTGATGGCCACCAACACTCTGGGGCCAACGTCCTGACTTTC. Its protein product is CASSDGHQHSGANVLTF.

The genes are TRBV20-1 and TRBJ2-3, with D perhaps matching TRBD1 or TRBD2 (5 bases each). The CDR3 totals 15 residues. Germline loops: CDR1 DFQATT, CDR2 SNEGSKA (reference sequence). The CDR3 protein is CSARQPRGSTDTQYF. CDR3 nucleotides: TGCAGCGCGCGACAGCCCCGCGGGAGCACAGATACGCAGTATTTT.

At least ten counts were recorded for this clonotype. The chain recombines TRBV10-1 with TRBJ1-2; 8 bases are a match to TRBD1. Germline CDR1 reads WNHNN; CDR2 reads SYGVQD (reference sequence). The ends lost 2 bases at V and 4 bases at J; junction bases unmatched: 6. The CDR3 loop spans 15 amino acids. The CDR3 DNA follows: TGCGCCAGCAGTGAGAGCGACAGGGGACCCTATGGCTACACCTTC. This gives the protein CASSESDRGPYGYTF.

This clonotype was observed at least ten times. The V gene is TRBV20-1, the J gene TRBJ2-7; 8 bases agree with TRBD2. The junction had 10 bases not matched to a gene; V was cut back by 5 bases and J by 10 bases. CDR3 size: 12 residues. Germline V gives CDR1 DFQATT, CDR2 SNEGSKA (reference sequence). The CDR3 is CSAPGGATGQYF. The CDR3 coding sequence is TGCAGTGCTCCGGGAGGGGCTACGGGCCAGTACTTC.

The genes are TRBV2 and TRBJ1-6; tentative D call: TRBD1 (5 bases). CDR1 is SNHLY and CDR2 is FYNNEI in the germline V gene. The CDR3 is made up of 14 amino acids. V was pared by 6 bases and J by 11 bases, with 17 bases between. As DNA, the CDR3 is TGTGCCAGCAGACCCGGGACGGAAAATCCACCCCTCCACTTT. It encodes CASRPGTENPPLHF.

This clonotype has ten or more counts. This sequence joins TRBV20-1 and TRBJ1-5; 8 bases are shared with TRBD1. Germline assignment: CDR1 DFQATT and CDR2 SNEGSKA (reference sequence). The CDR3 has 14 residues. With 5 bases clipped from V and 7 bases from J, the junction kept 10 bases outside the gene matches. The CDR3 bases are TGCAGTGCTTTACTAGGGGCAGGGGGCCAGCCCCAGCATTTT. Translation gives CSALLGAGGQPQHF.

On this clonotype: As the CDR3 is not closed by the conserved phenylalanine or tryptophan, this likely results from a read error. It is unclear where the CDR3 begins or ends on the DNA, so no DNA is shown, and the CDR3 is as TCRdb lists it. The chain has TRBV15 and TRBJ1-6. The V gene's germline CDR1 is LNHNV and CDR2 YYDKDF (reference sequence). The CDR3 comprises 10 residues, both ends counted. CDR3 sequence reads: CATSRARTSG.

This clonotype was seen only once. V is TRBV6-2 or TRBV6-3 and J is TRBJ1-1; 7 positions agree with TRBD1. The CDR3 has 19 amino acids. CDR1 and CDR2 (germline): MNHEY, SVGEGT. Trimming took 2 bases from V and 3 from J; bases not matched to a gene: 18. The CDR3 sequence: CASSYPIEGARGAYTEAFF. The CDR3 coding sequence is TGTGCCAGCAGTTACCCAATTGAGGGGGCGCGTGGGGCCTACACTGAAGCTTTCTTT.

The chain links TRBV4-2 to TRBJ1-5, with 10 bases fitting TRBD1. The CDR3 consists of 17 residues. V trimming: 1 base; J trimming: 4 bases; junction bases outside the gene matches: 7. The germline CDR1 and CDR2 sequences are LGHNA and YNFKEQ. The chain's CDR3 is CASSQGMTGQGNQPQHF. The CDR3 DNA is TGTGCCAGCAGCCAAGGGATGACGGGACAGGGGAATCAGCCCCAGCATTTT.

This clonotype was seen more than once but under ten times. This chain joins TRBV6-2 or TRBV6-3 and TRBJ1-1; perhaps TRBD1 as D (6 bases). Germline CDR1 and CDR2: MNHEY and SVGEGT. The V gene lost 2 bases and the J gene lost 10 bases, with 14 bases spanning the gap. The CDR3 covers 13 residues. The CDR3 DNA follows: TGTGCCAGCAGTTACAGGCCGGGGGCGGGAGCTTTCTTT. Amino acids: CASSYRPGAGAFF.

This clonotype was counted between two and nine times. This rearrangement joins TRBV7-2 to TRBJ1-1, with 9 bases identical to TRBD1. J gave up 8 bases and V 0 bases, and 7 bases lay outside the gene matches. The CDR3 is made up of 15 amino acids. Germline assignment: CDR1 SGHTA and CDR2 FQGNSA. CDR3 amino acids: CASSLAPQGAGEAFF. The CDR3 DNA follows: TGTGCCAGCAGCTTAGCGCCACAGGGGGCGGGAGAAGCTTTCTTT.

This clonotype was detected only a few times. The chain has TRBV24-1 and TRBJ2-1, with D tentatively TRBD2 (6 bases). CDR3 length equals 13 residues. Germline V CDR1 and CDR2: KGHDR, SFDVKD. Trimming removed 11 bases at V and 3 bases at J, with 13 bases between. CDR3 bases: TGTGCCAGCAGCGTAGCGGACTACAATGAGCAGTTCTTC. Translating gives CASSVADYNEQFF.